Listed below are T cell receptor beta chains from one sample, sequenced in a study of cytomegalovirus exposure and HLA in healthy donors. The repertoire was sequenced with immunoSEQ multiplex PCR; TCRdb's copy has only in-frame clones and lacks some. The profile shows about 230,000 clones, about 80% of them singletons. Sequencing was performed on PBMCs. These receptors originate from a middle-aged woman in good health and CMV-seronegative. Each CDR3 is given with its conserved first and last residue. Each record gives: CDR3 protein, CDR3 DNA, D gene, clone size, V gene, J gene. The D gene is left open where the match is weak. Size values are once, few and many counts, or a class for expanded clones, and some rows have none.

CSARLNEQFF	TGCAGTGCTAGACTCAATGAGCAGTTCTTC	NA	NA	TRBV20-1	TRBJ2-1
CATSRDTLAAGELFF	TGTGCCACCAGCAGAGACACCCTAGCCGCCGGGGAGCTGTTTTTT	NA	once	TRBV15	TRBJ2-2
CAWRFQGNSPLHF	TGTGCCTGGAGGTTTCAGGGTAATTCACCCCTCCACTTT	NA	NA	TRBV30	TRBJ1-6
CASTGARQGMGYEQYF	TGCGCCAGCACAGGGGCCAGACAGGGTATGGGATACGAGCAGTACTTC	TRBD1	NA	TRBV10-2	TRBJ2-7
CASSFEEEPNTEAFF	TGTGCCAGCAGCTTCGAAGAAGAGCCTAACACTGAAGCTTTCTTT	NA	NA	TRBV7-9	TRBJ1-1
CASSPSGAGGELFF	TGTGCCAGCTCCCCTAGCGGGGCCGGCGGGGAGCTGTTTTTT	TRBD2	NA	TRBV7-3	TRBJ2-2
CASTPLGLGAVADTQYF	TGTGCCAGCACCCCTCTGGGTCTGGGGGCAGTTGCAGATACGCAGTATTTT	NA	NA	TRBV27	TRBJ2-3
CASSLDLTGSHEQFF	TGTGCCAGCAGCTTAGACCTCACGGGTAGCCATGAGCAGTTCTTC	NA	once	TRBV7-9	TRBJ2-1
CASSGTGTGDSPLHF	TGTGCCAGCAGCGGGACCGGGACAGGGGATTCACCCCTCCACTTT	TRBD1	NA	TRBV28	TRBJ1-6
CASSLAPQGGGFQAEAFF	TGCGCCAGCAGCTTGGCCCCGCAGGGGGGCGGCTTCCAGGCTGAAGCTTTCTTT	TRBD1	NA	TRBV5-1	TRBJ1-1
CASSHIAGGLDNEQFF	TGTGCCAGCAGCCATATAGCGGGGGGGCTGGACAATGAGCAGTTCTTC	TRBD2	NA	TRBV4-2	TRBJ2-1
CASSQGRLSSGNTIYF	TGTGCCAGCAGCCAAGGCAGGTTGAGCTCTGGAAACACCATATATTTT	NA	NA	TRBV14	TRBJ1-3
CASSQDPGTYEQYF	TGTGCCAGCAGCCAAGATCCGGGGACCTACGAGCAGTACTTC	NA	NA	TRBV4-2	TRBJ2-7
CASSVEPGGDRGYTF	TGTGCCAGCAGCGTAGAGCCAGGGGGCGACCGTGGCTACACCTTC	TRBD1	NA	TRBV9	TRBJ1-2
CASSEGVGGAWETQYF	TGTGCCAGCAGCGAGGGGGTCGGGGGGGCATGGGAGACCCAGTACTTC	TRBD2	NA	TRBV9	TRBJ2-5
CAWRQGISYEQYF	TGTGCCTGGAGGCAGGGAATTTCCTACGAGCAGTACTTC	NA	NA	TRBV30	TRBJ2-7
CASSLGTNYGYTF	TGTGCCAGCAGCCTCGGGACTAACTATGGCTACACCTTC	NA	NA	TRBV11-2	TRBJ1-2
CASSRTFSGGPTGELFF	TGTGCCAGCAGCCGCACTTTTAGCGGGGGGCCCACCGGGGAGCTGTTTTTT	TRBD2	NA	TRBV7-8	TRBJ2-2
CASSLAGAALEQYF	TGTGCCAGCAGCTTAGCAGGGGCTGCCCTCGAACAGTACTTC	NA	NA	TRBV7-9	TRBJ2-7
CASSLAGTGGNTIYF	TGTGCCAGCAGCTTGGCCGGGACAGGAGGAAACACCATATATTTT	TRBD1	NA	TRBV5-8	TRBJ1-3
CASSLAGSGANVLTF	TGCGCCAGCAGCTTGGCCGGGTCTGGGGCCAACGTCCTGACTTTC	NA	NA	TRBV5-1	TRBJ2-6
CASSVQRDRVWYTEAFF	TGTGCCAGCAGCGTCCAGCGGGACAGGGTATGGTACACTGAAGCTTTCTTT	TRBD1	NA	TRBV9	TRBJ1-1
CAIQPRGGRDTIYF	TGTGCCATCCAGCCCCGGGGGGGTAGGGACACCATATATTTT	NA	NA	TRBV6-1	TRBJ1-3